This T cell receptor beta chain was sequenced during a study of blood T cell repertoires in COVID-19. Study overall: Italy, Spain and the United States were the sources of the convalescent and acute COVID-19 samples. PBMCs, B-cell-depleted T cells, or T cells provided the cDNA or gDNA that made up the material.

Germline CDR1 reads KGHDR; CDR2 reads SFDVKD. The CDR3 contains 11 residues. V lost 9 bases, J lost 10 bases, and 12 bases lay in between. Authors' processing steps: Estimates of nucleated cell counts were drawn from the amplification of reference gene primers. Only in-frame clones appear in the TCRdb table, and some are missing; sequencing was by immunoSEQ multiplex PCR. V and J calls and clone size are copied from that table; D and trimming were computed from the DNA. The sample includes about 130,000 clones, 70% to 90% of them seen just once. The sequence was obtained from a woman in her forties or fifties who had recovered from COVID-19. V is TRBV24-1 and J is TRBJ2-1; D is unclear. Sample: peripheral blood. Here the CDR3 reads CATSTYREQFF. As DNA, the CDR3 is TGTGCCACCTCAACTTATCGAGAGCAGTTCTTC.